These 7 T cell receptor beta chains share one sample of origin, sequenced in a study of T cell repertoires in ileal Crohn's disease. Some clones are missing from TCRdb's copy, which holds only in-frame ones; the method was immunoSEQ multiplex PCR. The data contain about 13,000 clones, 70% to 90% of them singletons. This sample's time point: neoterminal ileum biopsy at postoperative endoscopy, about 6 months after surgery. The source material was ileal tissue. These receptors were taken from an adult with Crohn's disease.

Only a few counts were recorded for this clone. The J gene is TRBJ2-2, the V gene TRBV4-2; 14 bases agree with TRBD2. Germline V lookup: CDR1 LGHNA, CDR2 YNFKEQ. The ends lost 3 bases at V and 4 bases at J; junction bases unmatched: 4. The CDR3 totals 17 residues. CDR3 loop: CASSHGLAGGGTGELFF. The CDR3 nucleotides read TGTGCCAGCAGCCACGGACTAGCGGGGGGTGGCACCGGGGAGCTGTTTTTT.

V and J are TRBV19 and TRBJ2-1; 14 bases map to TRBD2. The CDR3 contains 14 residues. J was trimmed by 9 bases and V by 6 bases; bases with no gene match: 4. Looked up from germline, CDR1 is LNHDA and CDR2 is SQIVND (reference sequence). CDR3 sequence (DNA): TGTGCCAGTAGGGGGACTAGCGGGGGTGGTGAGCAGTTCTTC. This translates into CASRGTSGGGEQFF.

On this clone: Germline and junction disagree at one end, which may indicate a read error. V is TRBV2 and J is TRBJ2-3, with D possibly TRBD2 on 6 matching bases. This CDR3 is built from 11 residues. Germline-derived CDR1 and CDR2 are SNHLY and FYNNEI. CDR3 bases: TGTGCCAGCAGTGAAGTTTCACTAGCCCTGTTT. Translation gives CASSEVSLALF. Filled out from reference TRBV2 and TRBJ2-3, the complete variable domain reads EPEVTQTPSHQVTQMGQEVILRCVPISNHLYFYWYRQILGQKVEFLVSFYNNEISEKSEIFDDQFSVERPDGSNFTLKIRSTKLEDSAMYFCASSEVSLALFGPGTRLTVL.

The chain carries TRBV7-3 and TRBJ2-1; 11 nucleotides agree with TRBD2. The CDR3 contains 15 residues. Germline loops: CDR1 SGHTA, CDR2 FQGTGA. The V gene end was trimmed by 2 bases and the J gene end by 6 bases; junction bases not matched to a gene: 3. The CDR3: CASSLSSGGINEQFF. DNA for the CDR3: TGTGCCAGCAGCTTATCTAGCGGGGGGATCAATGAGCAGTTCTTC. Drawing the rest from reference TRBV7-3 and TRBJ2-1, the complete variable domain is GAGVSQTPSNKVTEKGKYVELRCDPISGHTALYWYRQSLGQGPEFLIYFQGTGAADDSGLPNDRFFAVRPEGSVSTLKIQRTERGDSAVYLCASSLSSGGINEQFFGPGTRLTVL.

The chain combines TRBV4-3 with TRBJ1-5; D is uncertain. This CDR3 contains 14 residues. V lost 4 bases, J lost 7 bases, and 14 bases lay in between. The germline CDR1 and CDR2 sequences are LGHNA and YSLEER. CDR3 sequence reads: CASSRDISGQPQHF. The CDR3 DNA follows: TGCGCCAGCAGCCGCGACATATCAGGCCAGCCCCAGCATTTT.

This CDR3 reads CASSEIAGGPDNEQFF. The CDR3 DNA follows: TGTGCCAGCAGCGAGATAGCGGGGGGGCCGGACAATGAGCAGTTCTTC. This chain links TRBV5-6 with TRBJ2-1; 11 nucleotides agree with TRBD2. The CDR3 contains 16 residues. With 4 bases clipped from V and 5 bases from J, the junction kept 8 bases outside the gene matches. CDR1 and CDR2 (germline): SGHDT, YYEEEE.

This clone showed up just once. This rearrangement joins TRBV27 to TRBJ2-5; 11 bases agree with TRBD2. The CDR3 spans 14 residues. Germline lookup yields CDR1 MNHEY and CDR2 SMNVEV (reference sequence). Trimming removed 6 bases from V and 5 bases from J; junction bases left unmatched: 5. The CDR3 loop is CASRLTSGVETQYF. The CDR3 coding sequence is TGTGCCAGCAGGCTGACTAGCGGGGTTGAGACCCAGTACTTC.